These T cell receptor beta chains were read from a single sample in a study of blood T cell repertoires in COVID-19. TCRdb's table, derived via immunoSEQ multiplex PCR, lists solely in-frame clones and lacks some. Here the sample spans 350,000 to 500,000 clones, 85% to 90% being singletons. Sequencing was performed on peripheral blood. Receptors originate from a man aged 18 to 35 with COVID-19, enrolled during active disease. Each CDR3 is given with its conserved first and last residue. Fields, in order: V gene, J gene, CDR3 length, CDR3 protein.

V: TRBV15; J: TRBJ2-5; length: 13; CDR3: CATSRRFQETQYF
V: TRBV7-9; J: TRBJ2-5; length: 16; CDR3: CASSRTSGGAQETQYF
V: TRBV5-5; J: TRBJ2-1; length: 13; CDR3: CASSLFNYNEQFF
V: TRBV27; J: TRBJ1-1; length: 16; CDR3: CASSLSMAVLNTEAFF
V: TRBV6-5; J: TRBJ2-1; length: 11; CDR3: CATRVDYEQFF
V: TRBV18; J: TRBJ2-2; length: 17; CDR3: CASSPRDSDGQAGELFF
V: TRBV5-6; J: TRBJ1-4; length: 13; CDR3: CASRDRANEKLFF
V: TRBV4-2; J: TRBJ2-5; length: 17; CDR3: CASSLTGTSGSGETQYF
V: TRBV7-3; J: TRBJ2-1; length: 16; CDR3: CASSLGSGSSYNEQFF
V: TRBV7-9; J: TRBJ1-6; length: 17; CDR3: CASSPRTASSYNSPLHF
V: TRBV19; J: TRBJ2-7; length: 13; CDR3: CASSVTGRYEQYF
V: TRBV27; J: TRBJ2-1; length: 15; CDR3: CASSRSAGPGREQFF
V: TRBV19; J: TRBJ1-2; length: 15; CDR3: CASSMWQGVDYGYTF
V: TRBV10-3; J: TRBJ2-6; length: 17; CDR3: CAIKRSLTGPGANVLTF
V: TRBV5-5; J: TRBJ2-3; length: 15; CDR3: CASSREGHRVDTQYF
V: TRBV14; J: TRBJ1-6; length: 17; CDR3: CASSQDLIGVRNSPLHF
V: TRBV30; J: TRBJ2-5; length: 13; CDR3: CASDNRGSETQYF
V: TRBV15; J: TRBJ2-1; length: 13; CDR3: CATSGPGGYEQFF
V: TRBV5-1; J: TRBJ1-6; length: 15; CDR3: CASSQIGTGNSPLHF
V: TRBV19; J: TRBJ1-5; length: 16; CDR3: CASSPGQGNFNQPQHF
V: TRBV11-3; J: TRBJ1-1; length: 13; CDR3: CASSDLGVTEAFF
V: TRBV5-1; J: TRBJ2-2; length: 15; CDR3: CASSFGASLTGELFF
V: TRBV29-1; J: TRBJ2-3; length: 17; CDR3: CSVEGSGMAMGTDTQYF
V: TRBV3-1/TRBV3-2; J: TRBJ2-1; length: 17; CDR3: CASSTRTSGSSYNEQFF
V: TRBV5-4; J: TRBJ2-7; length: 13; CDR3: CASSFTGDYEQYF
V: TRBV30; J: TRBJ1-1; length: 14; CDR3: CAWSQVKPWTEAFF
V: TRBV5-1; J: TRBJ2-5; length: 13; CDR3: CASSLELAKAQYF
V: TRBV19; J: TRBJ1-4; length: 15; CDR3: CASSIMGGTNEKLFF
V: TRBV15; J: TRBJ2-7; length: 14; CDR3: CATSRGGRSNEQYF
V: TRBV19; J: TRBJ1-2; length: 12; CDR3: CASSMYGKGYTF
V: TRBV27; J: TRBJ1-1; length: 15; CDR3: CASSPRRRLNTEAFF
V: TRBV4-2; J: TRBJ2-7; length: 14; CDR3: CASSQDPEFREQYF
V: TRBV7-9; J: TRBJ1-2; length: 13; CDR3: CASSLGEGYGYTF
V: TRBV4-1; J: TRBJ2-7; length: 16; CDR3: CASSHSPGQRTYEQYF
V: TRBV7-6; J: TRBJ1-5; length: 14; CDR3: CASSAGTGNQPQHF
V: TRBV18; J: TRBJ2-5; length: 14; CDR3: CASSLSQGQETQYF
V: TRBV3-1/TRBV3-2; J: TRBJ2-3; length: 15; CDR3: CASSQDGVHTDTQYF
V: TRBV5-1; J: TRBJ2-7; length: 17; CDR3: CASSLAPSGKSSYEQYF
V: TRBV19; J: TRBJ2-1; length: 14; CDR3: CASSIIGRGNEQFF